The clone carrying this T cell receptor (beta chain) was picked up a small number of times. As yet, its antigen is unknown. Time point of the sample: week 35, safety follow-up. All doses held 300 ug of mutant IDH1 20-mer peptide, with topical imiquimod. This sample is drawn from a study of a mutant IDH1 vaccine in newly diagnosed glioma. General study results and limits: Shifts in the top peripheral T cell clonotypes seemed unrelated to pseudoprogression.

The CDR3 sequence is 14 residues long. V shed 8 bases and J shed 6 bases, with 17 bases lying between them. Germline V gives CDR1 SNHLY, CDR2 FYNNEI. Clones were read by immunoSEQ multiplex PCR, and TCRdb kept only the in-frame ones, dropping some. The top ten hold approximately 4.3% of the sample, which has about 54,000 clones, 80% to 85% seen once. The gene calls are TRBV2 and TRBJ1-5, with D perhaps TRBD1 (5 bases). The receptor was derived from a woman aged 18-29 years with glioma. The specimen was PBMCs, collected from a glioma patient whose treatment included an IDH1 peptide vaccine. As DNA, the CDR3 is TGTGCCAGCCAACTCGGCGGGGGTCGTCAGCCCCAGCATTTT. This translates into CASQLGGGRQPQHF.